This TCR beta chain was documented in a study of OX40 agonist ivuxolimab in advanced cancers. Study information: People who had prior anti-PD-1, anti-PD-L1 or anti-CTLA-4 therapy could take part, and less than 50% had some. Points from the study as a whole: Average numbers of expanded clones were greater in CD8+ T cells than in CD4+. Clonal expansion in partial responders at 0.1-3.0 mg/kg ranked among the lowest.

In regard to this clone: Its antigen is unidentified.

The data were produced by immunoSEQ multiplex PCR, yet TCRdb's version contains in-frame clones alone and is incomplete. The sample yields 55,000 to 70,000 clones, about 85% seen once. Trimming stripped 4 bases from V and 1 base from J, with 4 bases between. CDR1 is SGHVS, CDR2 FQNEAQ, per germline. There are 12 residues in the CDR3. The sequence came from an adult with an advanced solid tumor such as melanoma, head and neck, liver or kidney cancer. This specimen consisted of CD4+ or CD8+ T cells sorted from blood, obtained in a trial of the OX40 agonist ivuxolimab. The chain links TRBV7-8 to TRBJ1-1; D is unclear. The CDR3 reads CASSWGNTEAFF. CDR3 nucleotides: TGTGCCAGCAGCTGGGGGAACACTGAAGCTTTCTTT.